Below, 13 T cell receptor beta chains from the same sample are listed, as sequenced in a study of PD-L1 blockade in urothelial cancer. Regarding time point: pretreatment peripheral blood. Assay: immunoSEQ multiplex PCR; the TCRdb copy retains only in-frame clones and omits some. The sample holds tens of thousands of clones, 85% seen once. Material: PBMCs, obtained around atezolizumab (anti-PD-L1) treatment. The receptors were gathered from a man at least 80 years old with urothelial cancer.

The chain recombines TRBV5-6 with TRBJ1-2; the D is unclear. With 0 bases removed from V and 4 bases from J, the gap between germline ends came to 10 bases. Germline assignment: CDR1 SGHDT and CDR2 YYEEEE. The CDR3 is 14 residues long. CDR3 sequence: CASSLASVRYGYTF. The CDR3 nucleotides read TGTGCCAGCAGCTTGGCGTCAGTTCGCTATGGCTACACCTTC.

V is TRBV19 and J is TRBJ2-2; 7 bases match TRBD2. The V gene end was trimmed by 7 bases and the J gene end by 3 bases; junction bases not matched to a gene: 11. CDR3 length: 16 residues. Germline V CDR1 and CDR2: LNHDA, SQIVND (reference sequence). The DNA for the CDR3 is TGTGCCAGTACCATTCGGGGCGGGAGTTACACCGGGGAGCTGTTTTTT. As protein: CASTIRGGSYTGELFF.

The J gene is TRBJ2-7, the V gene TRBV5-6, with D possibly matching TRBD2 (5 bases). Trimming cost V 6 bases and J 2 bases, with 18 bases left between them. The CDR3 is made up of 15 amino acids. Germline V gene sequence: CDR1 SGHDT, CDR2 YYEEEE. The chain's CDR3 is CASTIDRGWAYEQYF. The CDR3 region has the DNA TGTGCCAGCACCATTGACCGGGGATGGGCCTACGAGCAGTACTTC.

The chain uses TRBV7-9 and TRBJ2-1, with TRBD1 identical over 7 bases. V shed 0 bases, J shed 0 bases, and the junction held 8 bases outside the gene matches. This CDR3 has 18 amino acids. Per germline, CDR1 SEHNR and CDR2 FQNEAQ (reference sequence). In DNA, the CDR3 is TGTGCCAGCAGCTTAGCCACCGGGACAGTGAGCTCCTACAATGAGCAGTTCTTC. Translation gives CASSLATGTVSSYNEQFF.

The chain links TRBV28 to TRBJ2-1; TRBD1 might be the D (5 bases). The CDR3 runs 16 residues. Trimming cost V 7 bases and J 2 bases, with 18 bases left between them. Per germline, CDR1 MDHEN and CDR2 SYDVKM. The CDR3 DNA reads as TGTGCCAGCACAGAAAGGGGAAAGAAGGCCTACAATGAGCAGTTCTTC. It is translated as CASTERGKKAYNEQFF.

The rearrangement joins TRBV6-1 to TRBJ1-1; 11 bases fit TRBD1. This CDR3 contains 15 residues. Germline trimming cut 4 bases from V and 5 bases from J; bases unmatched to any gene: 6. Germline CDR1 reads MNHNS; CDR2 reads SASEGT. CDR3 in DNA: TGTGCCAGCAGTGCAGGACAGGGGGCAAGGACTGAAGCTTTCTTT. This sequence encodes CASSAGQGARTEAFF.

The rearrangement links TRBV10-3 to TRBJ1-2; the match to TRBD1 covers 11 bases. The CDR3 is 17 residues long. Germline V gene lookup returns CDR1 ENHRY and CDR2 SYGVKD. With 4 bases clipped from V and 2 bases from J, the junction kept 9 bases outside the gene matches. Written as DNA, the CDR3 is TGTGCCATCAGTGGCCGGACAGGGGGCGCGATCAACTATGGCTACACCTTC. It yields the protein CAISGRTGGAINYGYTF.

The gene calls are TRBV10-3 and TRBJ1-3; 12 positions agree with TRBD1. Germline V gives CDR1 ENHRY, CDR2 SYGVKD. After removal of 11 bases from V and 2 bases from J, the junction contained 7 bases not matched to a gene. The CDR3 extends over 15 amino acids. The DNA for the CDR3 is TGTGCCTCCGGAGGGACAGGGGGCGCTGGAAACACCATATATTTT. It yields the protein CASGGTGGAGNTIYF.

DNA of the CDR3: TGTGCCAGCAGCCCAGGAGGGACGGAAGAGACCCAGTACTTC. Its protein is CASSPGGTEETQYF. V gene TRBV5-4 combines with J gene TRBJ2-5, with D possibly matching TRBD2 (6 bases). Germline lookup yields CDR1 SGHNT and CDR2 YYREEE (reference sequence). The CDR3 runs to 14 residues. The V gene lost 4 bases and the J gene lost 3 bases, with 13 bases spanning the gap.

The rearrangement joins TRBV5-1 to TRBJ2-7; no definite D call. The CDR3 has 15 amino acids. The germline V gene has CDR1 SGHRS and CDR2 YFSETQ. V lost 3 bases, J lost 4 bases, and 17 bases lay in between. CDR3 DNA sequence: TGCGCCAGCAGCTCTGGCCCCGGTCCCGGGTACGAGCAGTACTTC. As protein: CASSSGPGPGYEQYF.

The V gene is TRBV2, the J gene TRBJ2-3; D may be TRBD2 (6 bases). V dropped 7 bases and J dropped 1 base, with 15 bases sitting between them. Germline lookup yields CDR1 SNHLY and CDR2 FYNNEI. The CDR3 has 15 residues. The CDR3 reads CASTPRASGTDTQYF. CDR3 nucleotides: TGTGCCAGCACCCCTCGGGCTAGCGGCACAGATACGCAGTATTTT.

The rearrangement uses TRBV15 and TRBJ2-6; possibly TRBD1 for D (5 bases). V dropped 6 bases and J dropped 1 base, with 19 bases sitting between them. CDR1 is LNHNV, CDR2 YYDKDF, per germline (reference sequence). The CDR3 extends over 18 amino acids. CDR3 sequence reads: CATRGSDKLFSGANVLTF. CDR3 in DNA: TGTGCCACCAGAGGCTCGGACAAGCTTTTTTCTGGGGCCAACGTCCTGACTTTC.

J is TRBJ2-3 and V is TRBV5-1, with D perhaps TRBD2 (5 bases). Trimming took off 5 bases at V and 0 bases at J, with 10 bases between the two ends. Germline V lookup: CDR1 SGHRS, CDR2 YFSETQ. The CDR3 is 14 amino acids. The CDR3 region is CASRSSGSTDTQYF. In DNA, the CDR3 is TGCGCCAGCAGGTCAAGCGGTAGCACAGATACGCAGTATTTT.